This TCR beta chain came from a study of regulatory T cells in long-lasting Graves disease. iRepertoire HTBI primers and Arm-PCR of CDR3 regions built TCR beta libraries. Each CDR3 protein is one row after TCRdb ran MiXCR on the multiplex PCR reads. This table has a few hundred thousand distinct CDR3 sequences, around 11% appearing once. The time point here: newly diagnosed GD, antithyroid drugs for less than 3 months. Scientists built the TCR library using RNA that was extracted from PBMCs. The data were also submitted as part of a second study, on T cells in Graves' hyperthyroidism and ophthalmopathy.

This clonotype was sampled from a woman between 18 and 29 years old with Graves disease. This material consisted of peripheral blood mononuclear cells (PBMCs), taken at new diagnosis, from a patient treated with antithyroid drugs.

The CDR3 nucleotides are TGTGCCGTCTCGCATACCGACAGGAAATACGAGCAGTACTTC. This sequence encodes CAVSHTDRKYEQYF. This rearrangement joins TRBV10-3 to TRBJ2-7; a weak D match, TRBD1 (6 bases). V shed 11 bases and J shed 4 bases, with 21 bases lying between them. This CDR3 is 14 amino acids long. Germline loops: CDR1 ENHRY, CDR2 SYGVKD.